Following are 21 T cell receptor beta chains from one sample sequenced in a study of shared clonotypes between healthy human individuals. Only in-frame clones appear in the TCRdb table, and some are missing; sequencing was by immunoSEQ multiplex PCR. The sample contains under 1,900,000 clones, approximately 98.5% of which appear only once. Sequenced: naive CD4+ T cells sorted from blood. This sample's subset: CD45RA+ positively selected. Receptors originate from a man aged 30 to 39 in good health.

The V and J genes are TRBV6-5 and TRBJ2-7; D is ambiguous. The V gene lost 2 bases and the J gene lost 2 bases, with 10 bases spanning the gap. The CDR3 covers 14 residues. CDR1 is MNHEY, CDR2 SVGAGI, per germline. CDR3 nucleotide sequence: TGTGCCAGCAGTTACGGAACTAAGGCCTACGAGCAGTACTTC. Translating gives CASSYGTKAYEQYF.

The CDR3 spells CASSLTVRETQYF. CDR3 coding DNA: TGTGCCAGCAGCTTGACGGTGCGAGAGACCCAGTACTTC. This chain links TRBV7-6 with TRBJ2-5, with D unresolved. Germline CDR1 is SGHVS and CDR2 is FNYEAQ. The ends were cut back, 3 bases at V and 4 bases at J, with 9 bases in the middle. This CDR3 has 13 amino acids.

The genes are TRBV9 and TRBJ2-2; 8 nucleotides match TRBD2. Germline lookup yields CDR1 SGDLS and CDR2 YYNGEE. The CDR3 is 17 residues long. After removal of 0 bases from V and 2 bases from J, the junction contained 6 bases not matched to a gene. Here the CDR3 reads CASSVVSGRGNTGELFF. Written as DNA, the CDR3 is TGTGCCAGCAGCGTAGTCAGCGGGAGAGGAAACACCGGGGAGCTGTTTTTT.

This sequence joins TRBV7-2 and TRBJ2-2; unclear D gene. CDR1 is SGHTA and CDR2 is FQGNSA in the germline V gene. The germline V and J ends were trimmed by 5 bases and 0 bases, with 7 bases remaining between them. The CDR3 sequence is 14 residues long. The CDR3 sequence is CASSATSNTGELFF. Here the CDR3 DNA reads TGTGCCAGCAGCGCAACCTCGAACACCGGGGAGCTGTTTTTT.

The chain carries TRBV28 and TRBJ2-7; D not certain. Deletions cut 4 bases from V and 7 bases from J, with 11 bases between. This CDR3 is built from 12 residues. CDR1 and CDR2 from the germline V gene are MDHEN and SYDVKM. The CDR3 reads CASSSLPGEQYF. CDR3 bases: TGTGCCAGCAGTTCCCTGCCCGGGGAGCAGTACTTC.

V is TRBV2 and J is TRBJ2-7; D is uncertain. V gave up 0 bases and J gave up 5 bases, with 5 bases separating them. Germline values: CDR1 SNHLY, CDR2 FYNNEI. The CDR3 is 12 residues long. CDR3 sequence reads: CASSEAHDEQYF. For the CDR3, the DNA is TGTGCCAGCAGTGAAGCGCACGACGAGCAGTACTTC.

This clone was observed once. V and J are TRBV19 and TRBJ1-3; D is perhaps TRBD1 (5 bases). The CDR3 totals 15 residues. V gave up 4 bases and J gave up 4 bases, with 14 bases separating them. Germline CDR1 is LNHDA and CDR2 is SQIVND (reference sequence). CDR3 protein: CASSNLRGTGNTIYF. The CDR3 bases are TGTGCCAGTAGTAATCTTCGGGGGACCGGAAACACCATATATTTT. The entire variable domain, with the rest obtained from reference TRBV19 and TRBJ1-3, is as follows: DGGITQSPKYLFRKEGQNVTLSCEQNLNHDAMYWYRQDPGQGLRLIYYSQIVNDFQKGDIAEGYSVSREKKESFPLTVTSAQKNPTAFYLCASSNLRGTGNTIYFGEGSWLTVV.

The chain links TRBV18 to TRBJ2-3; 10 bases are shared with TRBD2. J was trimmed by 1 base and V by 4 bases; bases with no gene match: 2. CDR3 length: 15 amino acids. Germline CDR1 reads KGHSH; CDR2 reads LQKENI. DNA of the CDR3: TGTGCCAGCTCACGTGGACTAGCGGGCACAGATACGCAGTATTTT. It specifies CASSRGLAGTDTQYF. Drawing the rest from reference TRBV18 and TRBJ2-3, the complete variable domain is NAGVMQNPRHLVRRRGQEARLRCSPMKGHSHVYWYRQLPEEGLKFMVYLQKENIIDESGMPKERFSAEFPKEGPSILRIQQVVRGDSAAYFCASSRGLAGTDTQYFGPGTRLTVL.

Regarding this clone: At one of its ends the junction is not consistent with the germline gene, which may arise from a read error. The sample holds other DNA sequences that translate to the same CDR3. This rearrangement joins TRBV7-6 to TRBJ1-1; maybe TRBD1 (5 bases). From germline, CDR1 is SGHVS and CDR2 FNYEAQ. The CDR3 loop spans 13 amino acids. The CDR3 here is CASSLAQGTEAFF. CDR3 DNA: TGTGCCAGCAGTTTAGCTCAGGGCACTGAAGCTTTCTTT.

CDR3: CASSLGFQRDTGELFF. The CDR3, as DNA: TGCGCCAGCAGCTTGGGTTTCCAGCGCGACACCGGGGAGCTGTTTTTT. The rearrangement links TRBV5-1 to TRBJ2-2; D unclear. Trimming removed 0 bases at V and 3 bases at J, with 12 bases between. The CDR3 is 16 residues long. In germline, CDR1 is SGHRS, CDR2 YFSETQ.

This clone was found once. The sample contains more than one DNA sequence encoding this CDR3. The DNA for the CDR3 is TGTGCCAGCAGTCCCTCCTACAATGAGCAGTTCTTC. Residues: CASSPSYNEQFF. The V call is TRBV28, the J call TRBJ2-1; D remains ambiguous. Germline CDR1 and CDR2: MDHEN and SYDVKM. The CDR3 length is 12 residues. V dropped 5 bases and J dropped 0 bases, with 2 bases sitting between them.

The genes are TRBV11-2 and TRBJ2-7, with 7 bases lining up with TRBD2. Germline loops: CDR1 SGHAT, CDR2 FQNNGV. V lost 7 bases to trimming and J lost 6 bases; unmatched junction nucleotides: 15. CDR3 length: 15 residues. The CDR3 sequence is CASTLAGVPFAEQYF. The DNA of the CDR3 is TGTGCCAGCACCCTCGCGGGAGTGCCCTTCGCCGAGCAGTACTTC. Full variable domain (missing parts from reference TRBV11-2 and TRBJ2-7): EAGVAQSPRYKIIEKRQSVAFWCNPISGHATLYWYQQILGQGPKLLIQFQNNGVVDDSQLPKDRFSAERLKGVDSTLKIQPAKLEDSAVYLCASTLAGVPFAEQYFGPGTRLTVT.

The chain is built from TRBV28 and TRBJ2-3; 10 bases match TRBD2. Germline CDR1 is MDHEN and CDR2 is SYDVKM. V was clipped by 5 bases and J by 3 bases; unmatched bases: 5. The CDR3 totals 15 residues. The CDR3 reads CASSPAGGPTDTQYF. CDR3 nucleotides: TGTGCCAGCAGTCCAGCGGGAGGGCCGACAGATACGCAGTATTTT.

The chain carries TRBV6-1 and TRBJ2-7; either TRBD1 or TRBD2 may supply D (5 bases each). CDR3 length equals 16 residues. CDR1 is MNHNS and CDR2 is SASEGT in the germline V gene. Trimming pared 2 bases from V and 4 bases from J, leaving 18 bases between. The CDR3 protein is CASSERSSGTSYEQYF. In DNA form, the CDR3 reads TGTGCCAGCAGTGAAAGATCGTCCGGGACCAGTTACGAGCAGTACTTC.

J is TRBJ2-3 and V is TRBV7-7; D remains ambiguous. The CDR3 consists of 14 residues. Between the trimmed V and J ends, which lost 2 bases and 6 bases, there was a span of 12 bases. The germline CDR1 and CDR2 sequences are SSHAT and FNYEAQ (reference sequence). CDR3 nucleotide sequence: TGTGCCAGCAGCTTAAACACGGCTGAGGATACGCAGTATTTT. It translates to CASSLNTAEDTQYF.

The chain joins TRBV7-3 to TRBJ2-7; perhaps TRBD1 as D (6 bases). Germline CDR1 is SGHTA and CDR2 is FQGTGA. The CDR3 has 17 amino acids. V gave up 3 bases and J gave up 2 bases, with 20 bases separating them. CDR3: CASSLPNPTGFPYEQYF. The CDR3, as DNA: TGTGCCAGCAGCTTGCCCAATCCCACAGGGTTTCCCTACGAGCAGTACTTC.

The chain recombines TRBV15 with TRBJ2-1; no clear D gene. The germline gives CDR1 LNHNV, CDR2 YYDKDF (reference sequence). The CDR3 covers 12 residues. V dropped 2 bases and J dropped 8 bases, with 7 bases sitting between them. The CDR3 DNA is TGTGCCACCAGCAGACGGACGGATGAGCAGTTCTTC. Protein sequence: CATSRRTDEQFF.

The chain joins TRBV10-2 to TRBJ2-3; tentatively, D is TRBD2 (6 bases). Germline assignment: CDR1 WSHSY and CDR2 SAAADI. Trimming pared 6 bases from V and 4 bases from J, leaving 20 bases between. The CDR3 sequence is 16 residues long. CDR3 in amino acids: CASRTLTGGSPDTQYF. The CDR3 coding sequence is TGCGCCAGCAGGACGCTCACAGGAGGGTCCCCAGATACGCAGTATTTT.

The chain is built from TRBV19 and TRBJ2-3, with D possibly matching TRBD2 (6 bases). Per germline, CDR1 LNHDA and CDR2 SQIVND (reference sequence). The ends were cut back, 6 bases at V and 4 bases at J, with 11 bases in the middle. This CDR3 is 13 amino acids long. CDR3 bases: TGTGCCAGTAGGGAGCGGGCCCCAGATACGCAGTATTTT. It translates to CASRERAPDTQYF. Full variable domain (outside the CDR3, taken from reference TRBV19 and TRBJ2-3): DGGITQSPKYLFRKEGQNVTLSCEQNLNHDAMYWYRQDPGQGLRLIYYSQIVNDFQKGDIAEGYSVSREKKESFPLTVTSAQKNPTAFYLCASRERAPDTQYFGPGTRLTVL.

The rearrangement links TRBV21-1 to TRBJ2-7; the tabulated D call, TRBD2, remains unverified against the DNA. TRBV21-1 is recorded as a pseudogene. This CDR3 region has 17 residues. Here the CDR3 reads CASSKTDRELADYEQYF. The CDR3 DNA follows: TGTGCCAGCAGCAAGACCGACAGGGAACTAGCGGACTACGAGCAGTACTTC.

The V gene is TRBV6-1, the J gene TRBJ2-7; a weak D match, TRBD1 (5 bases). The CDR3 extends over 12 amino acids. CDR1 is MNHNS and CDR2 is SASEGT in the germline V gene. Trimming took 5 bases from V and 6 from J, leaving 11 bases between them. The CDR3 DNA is TGTGCCAGCAGTATATCAGGGTTCGAGCAGTACTTC. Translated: CASSISGFEQYF.